This TCR beta chain was identified during a study of CD8 T cells in Susac syndrome. Study as a whole: When their blood was taken, patients with Susac syndrome were therapy-naive, taking corticosteroids, or taking intravenous immunoglobulin alone. Broader study findings: CD8+ clonal expansion in Susac was maximal in TEMRA cells and in active patients.

RNA, at about 0.45 to 1 ug, was reverse transcribed with random hexamers. TCRdb re-called the immunoSEQ multiplex PCR reads through MiXCR, storing one row per CDR3 protein. Of roughly 190,000 distinct CDR3 sequences detected, roughly 94% appear once; the ten largest clones hold approximately 0.15%. Trimming at V came to 3 bases and at J to 3 bases, leaving 7 bases not matched to a gene. The CDR3 has 16 residues. The germline CDR1 and CDR2 sequences are SGHTA and FQGNSA. Points on this clonotype: Its antigen is unidentified.

The chain employs TRBV7-2 and TRBJ2-7; 11 bases line up with TRBD2. Sequenced: CD8+ T cells from PBMCs. The clonotype was recovered from a human donor with Susac syndrome. CDR3 sequence: CASSLHSGRASYEQYF. The CDR3 region has the DNA TGTGCCAGCAGCTTGCATAGCGGGAGGGCGAGCTACGAGCAGTACTTC.